The 13 T cell receptor beta chains below come from one sample, sequenced in a study of blood T cells in healthy people across ages (dated by TCRdb to about 2015). Library method: 5' RACE. Sequenced using an Illumina HiSeq 2500. The second PCR ran for about 6 to 12 cycles and used a J-beta primer mix along with a sample-barcoded 5' primer. TCRdb took the public reads, trimmed them with fastp at Q25, ran MiXCR for clone calling and kept in-frame beta chains. Rows matching on CDR3 protein sequence are summarized as one entry with the most common DNA and genes. This sample has about 630,000 distinct CDR3 sequences in its table, and roughly 21% of those were observed once. The ten most abundant clones make up under 4% of the sample. Specimen: blood. All receptors come from a man between 70 and 80 years old in good health.

The sample holds many counts of this clonotype. The chain links TRBV5-4 to TRBJ2-5; D is possibly TRBD1 (5 bases). Trimming pared 2 bases from V and 1 base from J, leaving 12 bases between. The CDR3 extends over 15 amino acids. Germline V gene sequence: CDR1 SGHNT, CDR2 YYREEE (reference sequence). The CDR3 spells CASSLVTGSQETQYF. Here the CDR3 DNA reads TGTGCCAGCAGCTTAGTAACAGGATCCCAAGAGACCCAGTACTTC.

The chain is built from TRBV10-3 and TRBJ2-1; 11 bases are shared with TRBD2. Germline CDR1 reads ENHRY; CDR2 reads SYGVKD. The junction had 1 base not matched to a gene; V was cut back by 2 bases and J by 7 bases. The CDR3 loop spans 14 amino acids. CDR3 coding DNA: TGTGCCATCAGTGAGCTAGCGGGAGGTAATGAGCAGTTCTTC. Residues: CAISELAGGNEQFF.

In its sample, this clonotype was seen a few times. V and J are TRBV6-6 and TRBJ2-7, with 8 bases identical to TRBD1. The trim removed 5 bases at V and 7 bases at J, leaving 7 bases unmatched. CDR3 size: 13 residues. Germline values: CDR1 MNHNY, CDR2 SVGAGI (reference sequence). DNA for the CDR3: TGTGCCAGCAGTGACAGGGGCCCAATGGAGCAGTACTTC. It translates to CASSDRGPMEQYF.

At least ten counts were recorded for this clonotype. This sequence joins TRBV2 and TRBJ2-5; D is ambiguous. The DNA end favors TRBJ2-7, so the J call may be wrong. CDR3 length: 11 residues. CDR1 is SNHLY, CDR2 FYNNEI, per germline. CDR3 sequence (DNA): TGTGCCAGCAGACAATACTACGAGCAGTACTTC. Its translation: CASRQYYEQYF.

This clonotype showed up just once. The chain has TRBV12-3 or TRBV12-4 and TRBJ1-2; D is uncertain. The CDR3 totals 13 residues. V gave up 1 base and J gave up 6 bases, with 9 bases separating them. CDR3 region: CASSLGQYNGYTF. The CDR3 DNA sequence: TGTGCCAGCAGTTTAGGCCAGTATAATGGCTACACCTTC.

The chain couples TRBV29-1 to TRBJ1-2; D is unresolved. CDR3 size: 15 residues. Germline CDR1 is SQVTM and CDR2 is ANQGSEA. CDR3 residues: CRALFAGTVNYGYTF. The CDR3 coding sequence is TGCAGGGCCCTTTTTGCCGGAACGGTGAACTATGGCTACACCTTC.

The chain combines TRBV6-5 with TRBJ2-7, with 10 positions matching TRBD1. The CDR3 runs 15 residues. Germline assignment: CDR1 MNHEY and CDR2 SVGAGI. V dropped 2 bases and J dropped 3; count of bases not matched to a gene: 4. The CDR3 nucleotides are TGTGCCAGCAGTTACGTCGGGGACAGGGGCTACGAGCAGTACTTC. The encoded protein is CASSYVGDRGYEQYF.

CDR3 coding DNA: TGTGCCAGCAGTTCTGGTGAGGCGGCATACAATGAGCAGTTCTTC. Translated, it gives CASSSGEAAYNEQFF. The V gene is TRBV28, the J gene TRBJ2-1; D not certain. Trimming left V 4 bases short and J 4 bases short, with 14 bases between. Germline assignment: CDR1 MDHEN and CDR2 SYDVKM. The CDR3 sequence is 15 residues long.

This clonotype showed up just a few times. The gene calls are TRBV4-3 and TRBJ1-1, with D maybe TRBD1 (5 bases). This CDR3 spans 13 amino acids. Trimming removed 5 bases from V and 4 bases from J, with 11 bases in between. Germline CDR1 reads LGHNA; CDR2 reads YSLEER. This CDR3 reads CASSKGHLTEAFF. In DNA, the CDR3 is TGCGCCAGCAGCAAAGGACACCTCACTGAAGCTTTCTTT.

This clonotype came up a few times. The chain is built from TRBV11-1 and TRBJ2-5; 14 bases match TRBD2. This CDR3 is 21 amino acids long. Per germline, CDR1 SGHAT and CDR2 FQDESV (reference sequence). The V gene end was trimmed by 1 base and the J gene end by 5 bases; junction bases not matched to a gene: 18. This CDR3 is CASSLETSGRAEPTFRETQYF. CDR3 sequence (DNA): TGTGCCAGCAGCTTAGAGACTAGCGGGAGGGCCGAGCCCACCTTTCGGGAGACCCAGTACTTC.

This chain connects TRBV7-9 to TRBJ2-6; TRBD1 matches 8 bases. Germline V gene sequence: CDR1 SEHNR, CDR2 FQNEAQ (reference sequence). Unmatched junction bases numbered 8, after V lost 4 bases and J lost 0 bases. The CDR3 sequence is 18 residues long. CDR3 protein: CASSSLGQEISGANVLTF. The CDR3 DNA reads TGTGCCAGCAGCTCTCTGGGACAGGAGATCTCTGGGGCCAACGTCCTGACTTTC.

The chain links TRBV3-1 to TRBJ1-1, with 7 bases that match TRBD1. This CDR3 comprises 16 residues. The germline V gene encodes CDR1 LGHDT and CDR2 YNNKEL (reference sequence). V dropped 8 bases and J dropped 3; count of bases not matched to a gene: 15. The CDR3 is CASANRGLSKDTEAFF. The CDR3 bases are TGTGCCAGCGCGAACAGGGGTTTATCGAAGGACACTGAAGCTTTCTTT.

The CDR3 loop reads CASSSDRRVETQYF. The CDR3 region has the DNA TGTGCCAGCAGTTCGGACAGGCGAGTGGAGACCCAGTACTTC. The rearrangement links TRBV28 to TRBJ2-5, with 7 bases lining up with TRBD1. V dropped 4 bases and J dropped 5; count of bases not matched to a gene: 7. The CDR3 is made up of 14 amino acids. The germline V gene encodes CDR1 MDHEN and CDR2 SYDVKM.